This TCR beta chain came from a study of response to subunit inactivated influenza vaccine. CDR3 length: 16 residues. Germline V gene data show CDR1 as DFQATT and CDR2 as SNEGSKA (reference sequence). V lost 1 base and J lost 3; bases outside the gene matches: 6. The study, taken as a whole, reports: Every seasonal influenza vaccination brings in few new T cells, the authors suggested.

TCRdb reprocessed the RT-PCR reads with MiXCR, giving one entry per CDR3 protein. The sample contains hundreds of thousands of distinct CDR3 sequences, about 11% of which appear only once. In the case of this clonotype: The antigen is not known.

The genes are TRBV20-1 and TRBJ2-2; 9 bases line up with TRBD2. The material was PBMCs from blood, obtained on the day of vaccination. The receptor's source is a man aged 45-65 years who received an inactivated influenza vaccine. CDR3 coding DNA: TGCAGTGCTAGAGGGCCGGGACTAGCTGACACCGGGGAGCTGTTTTTT. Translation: CSARGPGLADTGELFF.